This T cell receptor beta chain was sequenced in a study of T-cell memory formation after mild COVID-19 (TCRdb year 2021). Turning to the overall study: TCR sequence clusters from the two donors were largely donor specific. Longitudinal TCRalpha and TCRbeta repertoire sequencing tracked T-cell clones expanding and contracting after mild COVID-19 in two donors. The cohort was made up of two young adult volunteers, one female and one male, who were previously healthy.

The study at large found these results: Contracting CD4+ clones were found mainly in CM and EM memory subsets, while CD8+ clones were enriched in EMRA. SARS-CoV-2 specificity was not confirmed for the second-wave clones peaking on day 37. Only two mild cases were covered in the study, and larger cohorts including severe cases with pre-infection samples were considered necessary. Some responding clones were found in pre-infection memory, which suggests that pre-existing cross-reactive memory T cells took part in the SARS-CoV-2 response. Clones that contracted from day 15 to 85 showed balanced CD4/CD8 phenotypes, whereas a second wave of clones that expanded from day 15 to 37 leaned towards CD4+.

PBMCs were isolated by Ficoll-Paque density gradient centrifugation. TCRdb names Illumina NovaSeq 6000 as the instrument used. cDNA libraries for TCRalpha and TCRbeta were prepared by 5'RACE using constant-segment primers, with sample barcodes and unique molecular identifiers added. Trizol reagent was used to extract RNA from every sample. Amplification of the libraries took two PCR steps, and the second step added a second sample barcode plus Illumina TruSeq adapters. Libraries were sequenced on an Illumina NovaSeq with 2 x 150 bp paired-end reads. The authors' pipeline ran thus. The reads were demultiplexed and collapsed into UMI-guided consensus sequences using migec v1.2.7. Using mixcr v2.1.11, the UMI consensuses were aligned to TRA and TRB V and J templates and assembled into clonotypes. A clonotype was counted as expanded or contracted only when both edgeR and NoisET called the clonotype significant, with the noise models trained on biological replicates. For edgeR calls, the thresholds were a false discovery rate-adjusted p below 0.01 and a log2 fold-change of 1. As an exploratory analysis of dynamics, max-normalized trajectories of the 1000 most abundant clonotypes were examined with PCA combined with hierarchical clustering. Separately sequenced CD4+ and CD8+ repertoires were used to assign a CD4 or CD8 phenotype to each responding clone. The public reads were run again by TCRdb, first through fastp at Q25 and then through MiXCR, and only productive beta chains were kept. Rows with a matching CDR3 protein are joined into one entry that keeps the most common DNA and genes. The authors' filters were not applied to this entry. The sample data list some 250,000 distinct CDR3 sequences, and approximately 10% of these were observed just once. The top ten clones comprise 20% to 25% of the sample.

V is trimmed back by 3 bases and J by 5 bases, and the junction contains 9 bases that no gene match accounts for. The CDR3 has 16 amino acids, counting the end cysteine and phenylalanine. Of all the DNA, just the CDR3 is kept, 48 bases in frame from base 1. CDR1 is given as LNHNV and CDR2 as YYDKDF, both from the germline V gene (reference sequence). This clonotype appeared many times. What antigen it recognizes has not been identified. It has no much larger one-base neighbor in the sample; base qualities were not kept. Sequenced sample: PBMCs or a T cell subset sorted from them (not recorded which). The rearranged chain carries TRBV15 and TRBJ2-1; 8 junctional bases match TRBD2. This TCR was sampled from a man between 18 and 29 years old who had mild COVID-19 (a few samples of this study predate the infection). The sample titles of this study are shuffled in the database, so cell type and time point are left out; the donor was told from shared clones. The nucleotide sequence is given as TGTGCCACCAGCAGGGCCCGGGGGGGGTCGGACAATGAGCAGTTCTTC. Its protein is CATSRARGGSDNEQFF.